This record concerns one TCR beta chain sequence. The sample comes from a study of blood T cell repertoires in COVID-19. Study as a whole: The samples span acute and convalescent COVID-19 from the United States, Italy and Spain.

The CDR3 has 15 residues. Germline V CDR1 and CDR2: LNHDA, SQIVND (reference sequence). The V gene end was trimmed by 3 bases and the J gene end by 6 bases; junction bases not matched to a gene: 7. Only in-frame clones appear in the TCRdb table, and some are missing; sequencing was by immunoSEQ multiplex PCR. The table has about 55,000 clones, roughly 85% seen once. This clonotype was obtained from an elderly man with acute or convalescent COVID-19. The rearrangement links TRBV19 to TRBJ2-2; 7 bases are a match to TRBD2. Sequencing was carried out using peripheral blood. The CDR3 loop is CASSILAAGPGELFF. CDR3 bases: TGTGCCAGTAGTATCCTCGCAGCGGGACCCGGGGAGCTGTTTTTT.